These T cell receptor beta chains were read from a single sample in a study of technical replicates of blood from a few donors. Sequenced by immunoSEQ multiplex PCR; TCRdb stores in-frame clones only, minus some. This table has about 71,000 clones, nearly 98% appearing once. Sequences were obtained from T cells isolated from PBMCs. These receptors were collected from a human donor in good health. CDR3s include the opening cysteine and the closing phenylalanine or tryptophan. Fields, in order: CDR3 protein, CDR3 DNA, J gene, D gene, V gene, clone size. D genes are given only for firm matches. Some rows have no size entry. The others give once, few or many, or a class for an expanded clone.

CATRAGDNSPLHF	TGCGCCACCCGCGCCGGAGATAATTCACCCCTCCACTTT	TRBJ1-6	-	TRBV5-1	-
CASSPWTGGEETQYF	TGCGCCAGCAGCCCTTGGACAGGGGGCGAAGAGACCCAGTACTTC	TRBJ2-5	TRBD1	TRBV5-1	-
CASSFKQGASNQPQHF	TGTGCCAGCAGTTTTAAGCAGGGGGCGTCCAATCAGCCCCAGCATTTT	TRBJ1-5	TRBD1	TRBV28	-
CASSILDSRITGELFF	TGTGCCAGTAGTATTTTGGACAGCCGGATCACCGGGGAGCTGTTTTTT	TRBJ2-2	-	TRBV19	-
CASAGTDYNEQFF	TGTGCCAGCGCGGGGACAGACTACAATGAGCAGTTCTTC	TRBJ2-1	-	TRBV9	once
CASSQALNNEQFF	TGTGCCAGCAGCCAAGCCCTAAACAATGAGCAGTTCTTC	TRBJ2-1	-	TRBV4-2	once
CASSDLGNTIYF	TGTGCCAGCAGTGATTTAGGAAACACCATATATTTT	TRBJ1-3	-	TRBV2	-
CASSALAGESGELFF	TGCGCCAGCAGCGCGTTAGCGGGAGAATCCGGGGAGCTGTTTTTT	TRBJ2-2	TRBD2	TRBV5-1	-
CASRTASASNEQFF	TGTGCCAGCAGAACCGCTTCAGCGAGTAATGAGCAGTTCTTC	TRBJ2-1	-	TRBV27	-
CASSASQGRTEAFF	TGTGCCAGCAGTGCATCTCAGGGGCGGACTGAAGCTTTCTTT	TRBJ1-1	-	TRBV27	-
CASSLWGRVIGTDTQYF	TGCGCCAGCAGCTTGTGGGGCAGGGTAATCGGGACAGATACGCAGTATTTT	TRBJ2-3	-	TRBV5-1	-
CASRSGTGGRKLFF	TGTGCCAGCAGGTCCGGGACAGGGGGCCGAAAACTGTTTTTT	TRBJ1-4	TRBD1	TRBV6-5	-
CASSQVWGSLNTEAFF	TGCGCCAGCAGCCAAGTTTGGGGCAGCCTGAACACTGAAGCTTTCTTT	TRBJ1-1	-	TRBV4-1	-
CASRSTGTGLSEQFF	TGTGCCAGCAGAAGCACCGGGACAGGCCTAAGTGAGCAGTTCTTC	TRBJ2-1	TRBD1	TRBV6-5	-
CSVRGQGVDEQYF	TGCAGCGTACGGGGACAGGGAGTGGACGAGCAGTACTTC	TRBJ2-7	TRBD1	TRBV29-1	-
CAGQKTVNEKLFF	TGTGCCGGGCAGAAGACGGTAAATGAAAAACTGTTTTTT	TRBJ1-4	-	TRBV6-1	-
CASSYSMTGENYGYTF	TGTGCCAGCAGTTACTCGATGACAGGGGAAAACTATGGCTACACCTTC	TRBJ1-2	TRBD1	TRBV6-5	-
CATRQGVTEAFF	TGTGCCACCCGACAGGGTGTTACTGAAGCTTTCTTT	TRBJ1-1	TRBD1	TRBV28	-
CASSRAGASYNEQFF	TGTGCCAGCAGTCGGGCGGGAGCCTCCTACAATGAGCAGTTCTTC	TRBJ2-1	TRBD2	TRBV6-1	-
CASSYNRGLGPDTQYF	TGTGCCAGCAGCTACAACAGGGGGCTTGGCCCAGATACGCAGTATTTT	TRBJ2-3	TRBD1	TRBV5-6	-
CASSLGTGRDQPQHF	TGCGCCAGCAGCTTGGGGACAGGGCGGGATCAGCCCCAGCATTTT	TRBJ1-5	TRBD1	TRBV5-1	-
CASSPGAGWTYEQYF	TGTGCCAGCAGCCCCGGTGCAGGGTGGACCTACGAGCAGTACTTC	TRBJ2-7	-	TRBV13	-
CASSLIGDNEQFF	TGTGCCAGCAGCCTGATCGGGGACAATGAGCAGTTCTTC	TRBJ2-1	-	TRBV6-5	-
CASSREQGAYEQYF	TGTGCCAGCTCACGGGAACAGGGTGCCTACGAGCAGTACTTC	TRBJ2-7	-	TRBV18	-